This T cell receptor beta chain was captured by sequencing in a study of blood T cell repertoires in COVID-19. The wider study: Spain, Italy and the United States supplied samples that represented acute and convalescent COVID-19. Sources were T cells, B-cell-depleted T cells, or PBMCs; the material itself was cDNA or gDNA.

Assay used: immunoSEQ multiplex PCR; TCRdb lists only in-frame clones, some missing. The sample carries roughly 400,000 clones, less than 95% recorded once. The V end was cut by 0 bases, the J end by 5 bases, with 7 bases between. The CDR3 spans 13 residues. Germline V gene sequence: CDR1 MNHNS, CDR2 SASEGT. Symptom resolution, clearance, or two negative PCRs marked donors in Cohort 3 as recovered. Sequencing was done on a sample of PBMCs or T cells enriched from blood (not recorded which). The sequence derives from a man aged 18 to 35 who had recovered from COVID-19. The chain joins TRBV6-1 to TRBJ2-5; D might be TRBD2 (5 bases). The CDR3 bases are TGTGCCAGCAGTGAAGCCCAGCGGGAGACCCAGTACTTC. Residues: CASSEAQRETQYF.